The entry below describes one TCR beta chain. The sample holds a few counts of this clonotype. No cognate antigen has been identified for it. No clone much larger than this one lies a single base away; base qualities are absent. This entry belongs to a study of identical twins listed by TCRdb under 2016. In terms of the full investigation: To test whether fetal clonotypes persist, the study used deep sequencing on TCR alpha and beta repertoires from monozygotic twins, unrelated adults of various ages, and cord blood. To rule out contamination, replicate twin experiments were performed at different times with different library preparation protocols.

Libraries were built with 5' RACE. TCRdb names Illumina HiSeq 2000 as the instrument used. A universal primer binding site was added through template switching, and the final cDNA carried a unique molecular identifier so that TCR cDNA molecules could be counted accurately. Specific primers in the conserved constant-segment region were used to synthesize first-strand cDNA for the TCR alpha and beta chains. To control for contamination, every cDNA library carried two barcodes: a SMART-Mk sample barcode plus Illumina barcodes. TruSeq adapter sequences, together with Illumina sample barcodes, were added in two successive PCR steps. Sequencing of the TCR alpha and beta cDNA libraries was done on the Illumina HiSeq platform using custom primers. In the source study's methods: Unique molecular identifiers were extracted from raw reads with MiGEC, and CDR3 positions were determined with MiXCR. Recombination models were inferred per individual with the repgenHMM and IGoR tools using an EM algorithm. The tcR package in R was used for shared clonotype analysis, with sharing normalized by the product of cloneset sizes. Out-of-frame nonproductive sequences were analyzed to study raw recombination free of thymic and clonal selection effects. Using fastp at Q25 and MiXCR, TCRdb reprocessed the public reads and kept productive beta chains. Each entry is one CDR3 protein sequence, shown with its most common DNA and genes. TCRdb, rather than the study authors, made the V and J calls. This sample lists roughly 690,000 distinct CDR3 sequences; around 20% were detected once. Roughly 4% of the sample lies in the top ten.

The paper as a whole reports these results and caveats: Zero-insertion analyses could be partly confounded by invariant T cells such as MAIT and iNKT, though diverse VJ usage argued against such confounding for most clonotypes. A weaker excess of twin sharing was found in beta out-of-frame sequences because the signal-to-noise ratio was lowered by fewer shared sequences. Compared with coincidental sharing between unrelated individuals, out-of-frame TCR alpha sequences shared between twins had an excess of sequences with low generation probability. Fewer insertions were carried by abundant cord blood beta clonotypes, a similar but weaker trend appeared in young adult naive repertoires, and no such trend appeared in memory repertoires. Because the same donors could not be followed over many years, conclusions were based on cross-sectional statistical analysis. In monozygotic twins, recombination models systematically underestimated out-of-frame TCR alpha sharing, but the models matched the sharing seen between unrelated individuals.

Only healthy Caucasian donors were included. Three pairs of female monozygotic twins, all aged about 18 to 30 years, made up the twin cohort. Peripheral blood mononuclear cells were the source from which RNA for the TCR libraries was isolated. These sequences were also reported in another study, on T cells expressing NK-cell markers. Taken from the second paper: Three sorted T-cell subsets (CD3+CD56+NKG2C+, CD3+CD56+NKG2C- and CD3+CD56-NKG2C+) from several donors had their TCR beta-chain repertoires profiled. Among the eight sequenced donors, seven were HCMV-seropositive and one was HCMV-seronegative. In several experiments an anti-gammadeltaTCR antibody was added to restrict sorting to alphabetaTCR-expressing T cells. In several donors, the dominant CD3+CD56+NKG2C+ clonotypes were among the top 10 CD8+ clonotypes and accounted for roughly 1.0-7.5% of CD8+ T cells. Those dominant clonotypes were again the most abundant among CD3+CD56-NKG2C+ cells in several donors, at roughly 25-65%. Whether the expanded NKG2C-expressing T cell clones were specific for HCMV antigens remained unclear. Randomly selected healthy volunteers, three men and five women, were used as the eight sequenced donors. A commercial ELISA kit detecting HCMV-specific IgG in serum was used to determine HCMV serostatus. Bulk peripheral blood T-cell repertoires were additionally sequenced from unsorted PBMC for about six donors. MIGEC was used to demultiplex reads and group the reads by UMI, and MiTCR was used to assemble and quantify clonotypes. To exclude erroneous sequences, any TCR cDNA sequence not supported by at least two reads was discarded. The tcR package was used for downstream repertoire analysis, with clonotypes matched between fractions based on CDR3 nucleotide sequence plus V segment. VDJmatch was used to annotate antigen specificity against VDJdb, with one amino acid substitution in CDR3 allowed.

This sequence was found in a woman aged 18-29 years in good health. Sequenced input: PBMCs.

The nucleotide sequence is given as TGTGCCAGCAGCTTAGACCACCCCCGGGGCCATCGCGTCGGGGAGCTGTTTTTT. Translation gives CASSLDHPRGHRVGELFF. The chain couples TRBV11-1 to TRBJ2-2; the D call could be TRBD1 or TRBD2, with each sharing 5 bases. V is reduced by 1 base and J by 7 bases, leaving a spacing of 22 bases between them. Looking up the germline V gene (reference sequence) yields CDR1 SGHAT and CDR2 FQDESV. The CDR3 sequence holds 18 residues, the cysteine and phenylalanine included. The kept DNA is CDR3 alone, 54 bases in frame from the first base.